The present T cell receptor (beta chain) was sequenced within a study of T cells in Graves' hyperthyroidism and ophthalmopathy. What was amplified from RNA transcripts were TCR beta CDR3 regions. Using the HTBI primer set, a first-round RT-PCR was run on the TCR CDR3. TCRdb ran MiXCR on the multiplex PCR reads and lists one entry per CDR3 protein. The sample records roughly 500,000 distinct CDR3 sequences, around 45% being singletons. This CDR3 is 11 amino acids long. The V segment lost 5 bases and the J segment 12 bases; nucleotides outside the gene matches: 9. CDR1 DFQATT and CDR2 SNEGSKA come from the germline V gene (reference sequence). Patients were excluded for uncontrolled infection, other autoimmune disease, pregnancy or lactation. The diagnoses drew upon clinical symptoms, serum thyroxine and TRAb, thyroid ultrasound and orbital computed tomography. Study-level results: Most thyroid clonotypes expanded above 0.001 were also detected in blood. Ophthalmopathy was model-predicted a median about 6.9 months pre-onset.

Regarding this clonotype: Its target is unknown.

The specimen sequenced was peripheral blood or thyroid tissue (not recorded which). The clonotype comes from an adult woman with Graves' disease, either hyperthyroidism or ophthalmopathy (not recorded which). This rearrangement joins TRBV20-1 to TRBJ1-2; 7 bases fit TRBD1. The CDR3: CSAVRDSGNTF. The CDR3 region has the DNA TGCAGTGCTGTGCGGGACAGTGGTAACACCTTC.